This is a list of T cell receptor beta chains from one sample in a study of T-cell reconstitution after alpha-beta-depleted transplantation in children. TCRdb reanalysed the PCR reads using MiXCR and keeps one entry per CDR3 protein. The sample carries a few hundred thousand distinct CDR3 sequences, 20% to 30% recorded once. The material sequenced was PBMCs, taken before TCRalphabeta/CD19-depleted stem cell transplant. The receptors originated from a boy in the first two years of life with Wiskott-Aldrich syndrome, due to receive a stem cell transplant. The CDR3 runs from the conserved cysteine through the conserved F or W.

v_gene: TRBV20-1; j_gene: TRBJ2-1; len: 16; CDR3aa: CSARVPGGKLYNEQFF
v_gene: TRBV5-1; j_gene: TRBJ2-7; len: 13; CDR3aa: CASSYTGWYEQYF
v_gene: TRBV7-7; j_gene: TRBJ2-3; len: 13; CDR3aa: CASSTEETDTQYF
v_gene: TRBV14; j_gene: TRBJ2-1; len: 16; CDR3aa: CASSQEYPAPSGEQFF
v_gene: TRBV7-9; j_gene: TRBJ2-4; len: 17; CDR3aa: CASSSTTGLGTKNIQYF
v_gene: TRBV5-1; j_gene: TRBJ2-1; len: 16; CDR3aa: CASSLAAGRMYNEQFF
v_gene: TRBV13; j_gene: TRBJ1-2; len: 13; CDR3aa: CASSTQALGGYTF
v_gene: TRBV5-1; j_gene: TRBJ2-2; len: 13; CDR3aa: CASTSGNTGELFF
v_gene: TRBV7-9; j_gene: TRBJ2-3; len: 16; CDR3aa: CASSLTGSGGADTQYF
v_gene: TRBV28; j_gene: TRBJ1-1; len: 11; CDR3aa: CASSFYEGAFF
v_gene: TRBV20-1; j_gene: TRBJ2-7; len: 16; CDR3aa: CSASPHFGSGSYEQYF
v_gene: TRBV7-8; j_gene: TRBJ2-3; len: 13; CDR3aa: CASSDAITDTQYF
v_gene: TRBV5-1; j_gene: TRBJ2-5; len: 15; CDR3aa: CASSSGGPTRETQYF
v_gene: TRBV20-1; j_gene: TRBJ2-4; len: 17; CDR3aa: CSAAPSGSPVWANIQYF
v_gene: TRBV20-1; j_gene: TRBJ1-2; len: 12; CDR3aa: CSATGVGGGYTF
v_gene: TRBV20-1; j_gene: TRBJ2-3; len: 14; CDR3aa: CSARGREGRDTQYF
v_gene: TRBV5-1; j_gene: TRBJ2-7; len: 13; CDR3aa: CASSIDSPYEQYF
v_gene: TRBV5-1; j_gene: TRBJ1-1; len: 16; CDR3aa: CASSLAGGHWNTEAFF
v_gene: TRBV3-1; j_gene: TRBJ2-2; len: 18; CDR3aa: CASSQPPIAGPYTGELFF
v_gene: TRBV28; j_gene: TRBJ1-5; len: 16; CDR3aa: CASSSLGQGNNQPQHF
v_gene: TRBV7-9; j_gene: TRBJ2-3; len: 12; CDR3aa: CASSLLGRTQYF
v_gene: TRBV10-3; j_gene: TRBJ2-2; len: 18; CDR3aa: CAISESASGRSDTGELFF
v_gene: TRBV5-1; j_gene: TRBJ1-2; len: 13; CDR3aa: CASGASFNYGYTF
v_gene: TRBV10-3; j_gene: TRBJ2-7; len: 13; CDR3aa: CAILIAESYEQYF
v_gene: TRBV5-5; j_gene: TRBJ2-6; len: 16; CDR3aa: CASSTEPSSGANVLTF
v_gene: TRBV15; j_gene: TRBJ2-1; len: 16; CDR3aa: CATSRDLAGFGDGQFF
v_gene: TRBV7-2; j_gene: TRBJ2-7; len: 16; CDR3aa: CASSFSTGEWAYEQYF
v_gene: TRBV7-9; j_gene: TRBJ1-1; len: 14; CDR3aa: CASSLVGGGTEAFF
v_gene: TRBV20-1; j_gene: TRBJ2-1; len: 13; CDR3aa: CSLGGFSYNEQFF
v_gene: TRBV7-8; j_gene: TRBJ2-1; len: 15; CDR3aa: CASSLQVGAYNEQFF
v_gene: TRBV5-1; j_gene: TRBJ1-5; len: 14; CDR3aa: CASSQDDRNQPQHF
v_gene: TRBV29-1; j_gene: TRBJ2-1; len: 12; CDR3aa: CSSLRSGNEQFF
v_gene: TRBV5-1; j_gene: TRBJ2-6; len: 15; CDR3aa: CASRPQMAGANVLTF
v_gene: TRBV10-3; j_gene: TRBJ2-6; len: 15; CDR3aa: CAVDREGTGANVLTF
v_gene: TRBV6-1; j_gene: TRBJ2-7; len: 17; CDR3aa: CASSLGLAGEASYEQYF
v_gene: TRBV5-1; j_gene: TRBJ2-1; len: 14; CDR3aa: CASSLGLAGGQRSF
v_gene: TRBV20-1; j_gene: TRBJ2-7; len: 12; CDR3aa: CSASKGRYEQYF
v_gene: TRBV11-1; j_gene: TRBJ2-5; len: 18; CDR3aa: CASSLGLAGTQVQETQYF
v_gene: TRBV20-1; j_gene: TRBJ1-5; len: 15; CDR3aa: CSASPGQGENQPQHF
v_gene: TRBV25-1; j_gene: TRBJ2-3; len: 15; CDR3aa: CASYFLGRPTDTQYF
v_gene: TRBV5-1; j_gene: TRBJ2-2; len: 15; CDR3aa: CASSLVAGNTGELFF
v_gene: TRBV5-1; j_gene: TRBJ2-7; len: 13; CDR3aa: CASSLGLYYEQYF